The 27 T cell receptor beta chains below come from one sample, sequenced in a study of shared clonotypes between healthy human individuals. Assay: immunoSEQ multiplex PCR; the TCRdb copy retains only in-frame clones and omits some. The repertoire holds around 1.1 million clones, with about 80% as singletons. Sequencing was performed on memory CD4+ T cells from PBMCs. The sample's subset: CD45RA-negative fraction. These receptors were collected from a young man in good health. Some clones in this sample may be carry-over from other donors' samples.

V gene TRBV2 combines with J gene TRBJ2-1; tentatively, D is TRBD2 (6 bases). Trimming took off 6 bases at V and 9 bases at J, with 18 bases between the two ends. The germline CDR1 and CDR2 sequences are SNHLY and FYNNEI. CDR3 length equals 14 residues. CDR3 sequence reads: CASSGRGRTSEQFF. CDR3 DNA sequence: TGTGCCAGCAGCGGGCGGGGTCGAACTAGTGAGCAGTTCTTC.

This chain uses TRBV4-1 with TRBJ1-2; 11 bases align to TRBD1. Losses at the gene ends were 0 bases for V and 4 bases for J; bases not matched to a gene: 4. CDR3 length: 16 amino acids. The germline CDR1 and CDR2 sequences are MGHRA and YSYEKL. CDR3 loop: CASSQEGQGVSYGYTF. Here the CDR3 DNA reads TGCGCCAGCAGCCAAGAGGGACAGGGGGTTTCCTATGGCTACACCTTC.

The CDR3 here is CASSSTGGNYEQYF. For the CDR3, the DNA is TGTGCCAGCAGCTCCACAGGGGGCAACTACGAGCAGTACTTC. This sequence joins TRBV11-2 and TRBJ2-7, with 9 bases aligning to TRBD1. The CDR3 has 14 residues. Germline V gives CDR1 SGHAT, CDR2 FQNNGV. V shed 4 bases and J 3 bases; nucleotides not matched to a gene: 4.

This sequence joins TRBV7-3 and TRBJ2-1, with 8 nucleotides matching TRBD2. The CDR3 runs 13 residues. The J segment lost 2 bases and the V segment lost 6 bases, leaving 0 bases of the junction unmatched. CDR1 is SGHTA, CDR2 FQGTGA, per germline. The CDR3 DNA is TGTGCCAGCAGTAGCGGGACCTACAATGAGCAGTTCTTC. Its protein is CASSSGTYNEQFF.

This chain connects TRBV9 to TRBJ2-3; D remains ambiguous. Germline V gene sequence: CDR1 SGDLS, CDR2 YYNGEE. The CDR3 length is 15 residues. V lost 0 bases to trimming and J lost 8 bases, with 16 bases between them. Here the CDR3 DNA reads TGTGCCAGCAGCGTAGATGCAGCTACCCTGGTTACGCAGTATTTT. This gives the protein CASSVDAATLVTQYF.

This clone has more than one count but fewer than ten. The genes are TRBV5-6 and TRBJ1-1; D is possibly TRBD1 (5 bases). The CDR3 spans 13 residues. The V gene lost 7 bases and the J gene lost 3 bases, with 13 bases spanning the gap. The V gene's germline CDR1 is SGHDT and CDR2 YYEEEE. The CDR3 region is CASGQGGYTEAFF. In nucleotides, the CDR3 is TGTGCCAGCGGCCAGGGTGGGTACACTGAAGCTTTCTTT.

This chain joins TRBV2 and TRBJ2-7; a possible D gene is TRBD1 (8 bases). The CDR3 is made up of 14 amino acids. With 4 bases removed from V and 2 bases from J, the gap between germline ends came to 12 bases. Looked up from germline, CDR1 is SNHLY and CDR2 is FYNNEI. As DNA, the CDR3 is TGTGCCAGCAGTGGGACAGGGAGGGCCTACGAGCAGTACTTC. This sequence encodes CASSGTGRAYEQYF.

V usage is TRBV4-2 and J usage is TRBJ1-1, with D maybe TRBD1 (5 bases). The CDR3 extends over 14 amino acids. Germline CDR1 reads LGHNA; CDR2 reads YNFKEQ. V dropped 4 bases and J dropped 0 bases, with 9 bases sitting between them. CDR3 residues: CASSPLGVNTEAFF. In nucleotides, the CDR3 is TGTGCCAGCAGCCCTCTGGGGGTGAACACTGAAGCTTTCTTT.

The chain uses TRBV7-2 and TRBJ2-3, with D unclear. The CDR3 is 11 amino acids. V was trimmed by 5 bases and J by 8 bases, leaving 8 bases between them. Germline values: CDR1 SGHTA, CDR2 FQGNSA. The CDR3 nucleotides read TGTGCCAGCAGCGTCATAGGTACGCAGTATTTT. The encoded protein is CASSVIGTQYF.

This clone appeared a few times. The chain carries TRBV4-1 and TRBJ2-1, with 12 nucleotides matching TRBD1. CDR1 MGHRA and CDR2 YSYEKL come from the germline V gene. This CDR3 is built from 18 residues. With 0 bases clipped from V and 6 bases from J, the junction kept 9 bases outside the gene matches. CDR3 loop: CASSQDGGQGARGNEQFF. The CDR3 nucleotides read TGCGCCAGCAGCCAAGATGGGGGACAGGGGGCGCGGGGCAATGAGCAGTTCTTC.

CDR3 DNA sequence: TGTGCCAGCAGTAAAAGGACGGTAGGCGGGGAGCTGTTTTTT. This gives the protein CASSKRTVGGELFF. The chain carries TRBV6-1 and TRBJ2-2; no definite D call. CDR3 length equals 14 residues. Looked up from germline, CDR1 is MNHNS and CDR2 is SASEGT. The V end lost 5 bases, the J end lost 7 bases, and 14 bases lay between the germline ends.

The chain joins TRBV7-2 to TRBJ2-7, with TRBD1 identical over 9 bases. Germline-derived CDR1 and CDR2 are SGHTA and FQGNSA. This CDR3 contains 14 residues. After removal of 6 bases from V and 7 bases from J, the junction contained 10 bases not matched to a gene. CDR3 DNA sequence: TGTGCCAGCAGTCCCTGGACAGGGGCGGCAGAGCAGTACTTC. Amino acid sequence: CASSPWTGAAEQYF.

The gene calls are TRBV7-9 and TRBJ1-1, with 7 nucleotides matching TRBD1. J lost 0 bases, V lost 5 bases, and 3 bases had no gene match. The CDR3 is 14 amino acids. Germline CDR1 is SEHNR and CDR2 is FQNEAQ (reference sequence). The CDR3 sequence is CASSQGGMNTEAFF. In DNA form, the CDR3 reads TGTGCCAGCAGCCAAGGGGGCATGAACACTGAAGCTTTCTTT.

This chain uses TRBV7-2 with TRBJ1-4; no clear D. Trimming cost V 1 base and J 5 bases, with 14 bases left between them. CDR3 length: 16 amino acids. Germline CDR1 reads SGHTA; CDR2 reads FQGNSA. The CDR3 here is CASSLGSPRYNEKLFF. For the CDR3, the DNA is TGTGCCAGCAGCTTAGGTTCTCCCAGATACAATGAAAAACTGTTTTTT.

The chain joins TRBV5-1 to TRBJ2-2, with D hard to call. CDR1 is SGHRS and CDR2 is YFSETQ in the germline V gene. V dropped 2 bases and J dropped 3 bases, with 14 bases sitting between them. The CDR3 loop spans 16 amino acids. CDR3 nucleotides: TGCGCCAGCAGCTTTTTGAAGACTGCGGACACCGGGGAGCTGTTTTTT. Amino acid sequence: CASSFLKTADTGELFF.

The V call is TRBV29-1, the J call TRBJ1-4, with TRBD1 identical over 7 bases. Germline V gene data show CDR1 as SQVTM and CDR2 as ANQGSEA. The length of the CDR3 is 14 residues. After removal of 4 bases from V and 8 bases from J, the junction contained 10 bases not matched to a gene. The CDR3 DNA is TGCAGCGTTGGAACAGACAGGGACTTCGAAAAACTGTTTTTT. It specifies CSVGTDRDFEKLFF.

The CDR3 bases are TGTGCCATCAGGGGGAGGGAAAATCAGCCCCAGCATTTT. This sequence encodes CAIRGRENQPQHF. The chain links TRBV10-3 to TRBJ1-5; D is unclear. The germline CDR1 and CDR2 sequences are ENHRY and SYGVKD. The CDR3 covers 13 residues. V was clipped by 6 bases and J by 4 bases, with 10 bases between them.

The chain is built from TRBV28 and TRBJ2-1; no clear D. Between the trimmed V and J ends, which lost 6 bases and 0 bases, there was a span of 12 bases. CDR3 size: 15 residues. Per the germline V gene, CDR1 is MDHEN and CDR2 is SYDVKM. CDR3 bases: TGTGCCAGCAGAGCCCCCCGTTACTCCTACAATGAGCAGTTCTTC. Translation: CASRAPRYSYNEQFF.

The chain recombines TRBV25-1 with TRBJ1-6; D remains ambiguous. The CDR3 totals 15 residues. Germline lookup yields CDR1 MGHDK and CDR2 SYGVNS. Trimming left V 3 bases short and J 9 bases short, with 15 bases between. The CDR3 here is CASSDPREVRSPLHF. The CDR3 bases are TGTGCCAGCAGTGACCCCAGAGAGGTGCGTTCACCCCTCCACTTT.

On this clone itself: Additional DNA sequences in this sample encode the identical CDR3. This rearrangement joins TRBV30 to TRBJ2-5; D remains ambiguous. This CDR3 has 11 residues. Per germline, CDR1 GTSNPN and CDR2 SVGIG (reference sequence). The V and J ends lost 1 base and 5 bases respectively, with 5 bases between them. CDR3 DNA sequence: TGTGCCTGGAGTGCTGGGGAGACCCAGTACTTC. It yields the protein CAWSAGETQYF.

The chain couples TRBV10-2 to TRBJ1-2, with D unresolved. The CDR3 has 14 residues. V dropped 3 bases and J dropped 4 bases, with 12 bases sitting between them. Germline CDR1 and CDR2: WSHSY and SAAADI. The CDR3 is CASSEWEGGYGYTF. As DNA, the CDR3 is TGCGCCAGCAGTGAATGGGAGGGAGGCTATGGCTACACCTTC.

On this clone: This CDR3 is also generated by other DNA sequences in the sample. The CDR3 is CASSLGDRGSNQPQHF. Here the CDR3 DNA reads TGTGCCAGCAGCTTAGGGGACAGGGGGAGCAATCAGCCCCAGCATTTT. The chain has TRBV7-9 and TRBJ1-5; 11 positions match TRBD1. CDR1 SEHNR and CDR2 FQNEAQ come from the germline V gene (reference sequence). Unmatched junction bases numbered 0, after V lost 1 base and J lost 1 base. The CDR3 contains 16 residues.

The chain carries TRBV6-5 and TRBJ1-2; D not resolved. The CDR3 covers 11 residues. CDR1 is MNHEY and CDR2 is SVGAGI in the germline V gene. Trimming left V 10 bases short and J 0 bases short, with 6 bases between. The CDR3 nucleotides read TGTGCCACCCGTTCTAACTATGGCTACACCTTC. It encodes CATRSNYGYTF.

This chain uses TRBV11-2 with TRBJ2-3; D uncertain. Germline loops: CDR1 SGHAT, CDR2 FQNNGV. Trimming pared 5 bases from V and 2 bases from J, leaving 11 bases between. CDR3 length: 14 amino acids. In DNA form, the CDR3 reads TGTGCCAGCAGCGTGGGGTCCCACACAGATACGCAGTATTTT. Protein sequence: CASSVGSHTDTQYF.

V and J are TRBV19 and TRBJ2-7, with D possibly being TRBD2 (6 bases). Germline V gene sequence: CDR1 LNHDA, CDR2 SQIVND (reference sequence). The CDR3 runs 15 residues. V was shortened by 4 bases and J by 0 bases, with 13 bases between the two germline ends. CDR3 sequence: CASSRSRGVSYEQYF. The CDR3 nucleotides read TGTGCCAGTAGTAGATCGCGCGGGGTCTCCTACGAGCAGTACTTC.

The genes are TRBV2 and TRBJ2-2, with D maybe TRBD2 (6 bases). Trimming removed 7 bases from V and 6 bases from J, with 15 bases in between. Germline CDR1 is SNHLY and CDR2 is FYNNEI. The CDR3 extends over 14 amino acids. CDR3 DNA: TGTGCCAGCAAGCGGGCAGTAGGGGCCGGGGAGCTGTTTTTT. As protein: CASKRAVGAGELFF.

This chain links TRBV5-4 with TRBJ2-1; D not certain. Between the trimmed V and J ends, which lost 4 bases and 7 bases, there was a span of 24 bases. CDR1 and CDR2 from the germline V gene are SGHNT and YYREEE (reference sequence). The CDR3 is 17 amino acids. This chain's CDR3 is CASSQLDRGRLENEQFF. DNA for the CDR3: TGTGCCAGCAGCCAACTGGACCGTGGTCGACTCGAAAATGAGCAGTTCTTC.